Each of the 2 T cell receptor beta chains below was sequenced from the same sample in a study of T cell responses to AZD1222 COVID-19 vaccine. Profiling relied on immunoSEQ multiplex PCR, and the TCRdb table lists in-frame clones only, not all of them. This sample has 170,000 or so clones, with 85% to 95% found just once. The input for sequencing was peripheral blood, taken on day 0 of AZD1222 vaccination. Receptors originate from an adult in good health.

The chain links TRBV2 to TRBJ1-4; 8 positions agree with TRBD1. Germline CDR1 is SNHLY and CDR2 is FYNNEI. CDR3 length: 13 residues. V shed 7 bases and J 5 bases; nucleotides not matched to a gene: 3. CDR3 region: CASKRTGNEKLFF. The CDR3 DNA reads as TGTGCCAGCAAGCGGACAGGGAATGAAAAACTGTTTTTT.

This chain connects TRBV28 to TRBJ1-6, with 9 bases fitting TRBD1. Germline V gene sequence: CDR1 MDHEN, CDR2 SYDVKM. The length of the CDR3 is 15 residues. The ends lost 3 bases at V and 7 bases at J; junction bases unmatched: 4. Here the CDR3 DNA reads TGTGCCAGCAGTTTCCCGACAGGGGGAAATTCACCCCTCCACTTT. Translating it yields CASSFPTGGNSPLHF.